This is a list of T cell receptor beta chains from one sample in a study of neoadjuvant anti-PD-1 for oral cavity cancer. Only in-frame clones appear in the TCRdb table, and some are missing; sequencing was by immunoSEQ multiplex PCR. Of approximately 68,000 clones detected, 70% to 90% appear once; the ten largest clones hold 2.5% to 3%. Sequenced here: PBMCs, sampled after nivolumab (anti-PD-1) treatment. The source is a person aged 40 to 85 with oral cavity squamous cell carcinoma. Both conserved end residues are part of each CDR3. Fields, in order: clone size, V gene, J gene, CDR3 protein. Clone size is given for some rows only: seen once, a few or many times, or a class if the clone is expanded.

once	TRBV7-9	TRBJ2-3	CASSTRQEFTDTQYF
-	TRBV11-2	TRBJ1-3	CASSSPRSGNTIYF
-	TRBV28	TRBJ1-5	CASSPHSSANNQPQHF
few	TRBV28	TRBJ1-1	CASSLSGFRGRIMNTEAFF
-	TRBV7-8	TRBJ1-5	CASSFSTSNQPQHF
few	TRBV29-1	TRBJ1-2	CSITQVLYGYTF
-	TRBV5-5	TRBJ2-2	CASSLALQGRVTGELFF
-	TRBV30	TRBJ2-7	CAWGEDGYEQYF
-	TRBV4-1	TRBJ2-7	CASSPTGQSYEQYF
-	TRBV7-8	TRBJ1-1	CASSLGRRNTEAFF
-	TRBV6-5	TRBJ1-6	CASSYSRTGDSPLHF
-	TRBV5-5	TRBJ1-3	CASTARRVFGNTIYF
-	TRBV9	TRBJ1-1	CASSVTWGTEAFF
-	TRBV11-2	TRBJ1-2	CASSFRFIDGYTF
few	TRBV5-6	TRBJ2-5	CASSLYTVVQETQYF
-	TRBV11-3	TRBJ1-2	CASSLGTGQGHGYTF
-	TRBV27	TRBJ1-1	CASSLGGGDLIEAFF
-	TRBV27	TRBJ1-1	CASSFWGRINTEAFF
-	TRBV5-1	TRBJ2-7	CASSLGGASYEQYF
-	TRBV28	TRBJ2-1	CASRTGQGQGPYEQFF
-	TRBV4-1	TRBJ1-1	CASSQVWGDPNTEAFF
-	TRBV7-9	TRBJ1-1	CASRDKQGSANTEAFF
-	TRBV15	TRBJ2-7	CATSRGRGGYEQYF
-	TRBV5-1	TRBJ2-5	CASSSLGFGETQYF
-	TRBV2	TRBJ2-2	CASSDDGLGMGDTGELFF
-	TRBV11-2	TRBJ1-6	CASSPLRGPLRALHF
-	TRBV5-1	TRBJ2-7	CASSLEEGLSYEQYF
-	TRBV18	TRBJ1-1	CASSPLGSQNTEAFF
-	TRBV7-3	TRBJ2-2	CASSLNSRSNTGELFF
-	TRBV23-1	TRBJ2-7	CANGDELATEQYF
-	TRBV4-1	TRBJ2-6	CASSQGQVVSGANVLTF
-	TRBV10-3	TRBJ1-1	CAISESKQDTEAFF
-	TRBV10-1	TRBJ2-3	CASSEGGRDTQYF
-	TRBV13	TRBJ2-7	CASSFHVAGIYEQYF
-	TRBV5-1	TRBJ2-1	CASSLVTASYNEQFF
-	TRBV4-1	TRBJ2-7	CASSPAGISKHEQYF
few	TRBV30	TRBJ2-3	CAWKLAFGTDTQYF
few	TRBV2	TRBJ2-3	CASSESWTGAEDTQYF
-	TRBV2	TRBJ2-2	CASSEGVEGELFF
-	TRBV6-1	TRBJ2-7	CASSEHLYEQYF
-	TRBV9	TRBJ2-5	CASSPQGLQETQYF
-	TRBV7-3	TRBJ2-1	CASSTGSYNEQFF
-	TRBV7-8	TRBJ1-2	CASSLDPRRGYTF
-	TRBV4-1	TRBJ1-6	CASSQQPGLDNSPLHF
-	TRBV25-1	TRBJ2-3	CASSPPGTAVDTQYF
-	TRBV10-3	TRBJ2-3	CAISDYVSTDTQYF
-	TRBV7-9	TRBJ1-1	CASSQYWSVGGTEAFF
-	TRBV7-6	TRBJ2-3	CASSLGSSSTDTQYF
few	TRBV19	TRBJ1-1	CASSIAPWGNTEAFF
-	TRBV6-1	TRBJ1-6	CASSEGLSVSLHF
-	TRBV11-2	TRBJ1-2	CASSTRTTGYGYTF